The sample holds a few counts of the clone carrying this T cell receptor beta chain. The antigen remains undetermined. One entry per CDR3 protein, called by TCRdb with MiXCR from the multiplex PCR reads. The sample lists approximately 210,000 distinct CDR3 sequences; nearly 35% were seen once. These data belong to a study of breast tumors, draining lymph nodes, adjacent tissues. Study-level results: Data fit most tumor T cells coming from lymph node, expanding in tumor. Tumor repertoires ranked between lymph nodes and nontumor tissue in diversity, with V and J gene preferences.

This CDR3 region has 17 residues. The germline V gene encodes CDR1 SEHNR and CDR2 FQNEAQ (reference sequence). With 5 bases clipped from V and 0 bases from J, the junction kept 12 bases outside the gene matches. Breast cancer patients provided tissue from their axillary draining lymph nodes. Material for sequencing was axillary lymph node tissue. This chain links TRBV7-9 with TRBJ1-1; the match to TRBD1 covers 7 bases. This receptor was identified in a female donor with breast cancer. Some clones in this sample may be carry-over from other donors' samples. The CDR3 nucleotides are TGTGCCAGCAGCCCTAGGGGGCGAAGGTTCATGAACACTGAAGCTTTCTTT. Its protein product is CASSPRGRRFMNTEAFF.